This TCR beta chain was found in a study of cytomegalovirus exposure and HLA in healthy donors (dated by TCRdb to 2016 to 2017). Broadly, across the study: An earlier analysis of some 600 of the donors reported approximately 300 Gb of sequence data and about 120 million unique TCR beta sequences obtained from around 190 million T cells. An early release covering 500 to 750 HLA-typed donors comprised 250 to 350 gigabases of sequencing data and 85 million or so unique TCR sequences. The genetic ancestry cluster associated with self-reported Caucasian donors included around 76% of the roughly 400 genotyped donors. The study was designed to test whether signatures of past pathogen exposure could be identified by cataloging public T cell receptors. The study profiled the T cell repertoires of fewer than 850 subjects by immunosequencing and related them to cytomegalovirus serostatus. A separate validation cohort of 100 to 150 different subjects was used in addition to the 666-subject first cohort. To predict cytomegalovirus infection status, the study brought together high-throughput TCR immunosequencing, statistical association of individual TCRs with disease status, and machine learning. A later analysis re-examined previously published TCR beta repertoires from just over 650 donors and added high-resolution HLA genotyping to investigate patterns of TCR occurrence. The later analysis used no new phenotypic data to find candidate immune exposures, relying instead on TCR beta sequences and their occurrence across donors. In an earlier analysis of roughly 600 of the donors, high-throughput TCR beta sequencing was used to judge whether each TCR beta V gene segment behaved as functional or pseudogenic. Donor age, sex, ethnicity and CMV serostatus were compiled together with the repertoire data. Genome-wide SNP genotypes for about 55% of the roughly 670 donors were used in a later genetic analysis, which treated that subset as a discovery cohort. Every repertoire in the discovery cohort had been generated on one and the same sequencing platform. Both class I and class II loci were covered by HLA typing, at four-digit resolution. The number of donors typed differed by locus, with about 629-630 for A, B, C, DRB1 and DQB1, 522 for DQA1, 600 to 610 for DPA1, and some 440 for DPB1. Roughly 5 DR-DQ haplotypes were handled as single units for association and clustering, since linkage in the cohort was strong. Across about 370 genotyped donors of the cohort, an average of approximately 200,000 unique TCR beta nucleotide sequences per donor were sequenced, and 15% to 20% of those sequences were non-productive.

The library was prepared using the immunoSEQ multiplex PCR assay. For the multiplex PCR, a mixture combining 60 forward primers for TCR Vbeta segments and 13 reverse primers for TCR Jbeta segments was used. A multiplex PCR assay on genomic DNA amplified the CDR3 region of rearranged TCR beta genes. The Illumina HiSeq System was used to sequence the amplified TCR beta libraries as 87-base-pair reads. The authors' analysis ran thus. In a later analysis, approximately 74 million unique TCR beta chains were counted across the 500 to 850 repertoires, and approximately 9.9 million of these chains were shared by at least two donors. Raw reads were error-corrected and collapsed into unique sequences with a nearest-neighbor algorithm that merged closely related sequences to remove PCR and sequencing errors. Alignment of CDR3 sequences to IMGT reference sequences was used to assign V, D and J gene segments. For a sequence to be retained, a match of at least six nucleotides was required to both a V gene segment and a J gene segment. A rearrangement counted as productive if the CDR3 had no stop codons and remained in frame with V and J, and every other rearrangement counted as non-productive. Following IMGT convention, CDR3 was defined as the stretch from the second conserved V-encoded cysteine up to the conserved J-encoded phenylalanine. Sequences without an unambiguous match to a single V gene segment were excluded from the earlier analysis of approximately 600 of the donors. In an earlier analysis of several hundred of the donors, V segments were called functional above 56.7% productive rearrangements and were called segregating when the between-donor standard deviation exceeded 5%. A statistical classification framework was built for diagnosing cytomegalovirus status from the catalog of TCR beta chain sequences. In a later analysis, TCR nucleotide sequences were compared against IMGT/GENE-DB human TR gene sequences so that V and J genes could be assigned. Using the TCRdist pipeline, a later analysis assigned CDR3 sequences along with most-parsimonious VDJ recombination scenarios. In a later analysis, each TCR beta chain was defined by its CDR3 amino acid sequence together with its V-gene family, and reads lacking a unique V-gene family were excluded. In a later analysis, 450 to 600 highly shared, low-generation-probability nucleotide sequences were removed to address suspected cross-contamination and a sequencing artifact. In a later analysis, a clonal expansion index was calculated for each public chain from normalized within-repertoire ranks of inferred template counts. In a later analysis, generation probabilities were computed using a VDJ recombination model fitted to out-of-frame rearrangements, and the results were checked against IGoR. A later analysis scored TCR-TCR, TCR-HLA and TCR-CMV co-occurrence with hypergeometric tests, applying a repertoire-size bias correction to TCR pairs. False discovery rates were estimated in a later analysis by permuting HLA or CMV assignments 20 times. A later analysis grouped co-occurring TCRs with DBSCAN, adding TCRdist sequence similarity when clustering within HLA-allele-positive subsets. Co-occurrence clustering excluded repertoires with fewer than 30,000 or more than 120,000 public chains, plus five with anomalous nucleotide sharing. In its TCRdb copy, this immuneACCESS table keeps in-frame sequences only and misses some clones. Where compared with another copy, unresolved V genes explain less than half of these, and the others have no known cause. Clonal size and the V and J genes are those of that table, whereas D and trimming came from the DNA. The sample includes approximately 110,000 clones, with around 80% observed a single time. Approximately 0.22% of the sample is taken by the ten largest.

The research as a whole found: A further reported finding was that TCR beta sequences accurately predicted the HLA-A and HLA-B alleles for most subjects in the first cohort. In an earlier analysis of under 600 of the donors, most TCR beta V segments were observed in productive rearrangements about 87% or about 30% of the time, broadly matching IMGT annotations. At a false discovery rate of 0.05, a later analysis linked under 20,000 TCR beta sequences to specific HLA alleles. Immune exposure information for the cohort was limited to CMV serostatus. In a later genetic analysis, a missense DCLRE1C variant was associated with V-gene and J-gene trimming of TCR beta chains, and the association was replicated in an independent cohort. A few of the identified cytomegalovirus-associated TCR beta chains were confirmed in vitro to be specific for cytomegalovirus antigens. The classifier was reported to diagnose cytomegalovirus status with high specificity and sensitivity in both the original and validation cohorts. In a later genetic analysis, fewer N-insertions in productive TCRs were reported among donors in an Asian-associated ancestry cluster than the approximately 710-donor mean. Roughly 17 rarely observed V segments, including chromosome 9 orphons, were excluded from the earlier analysis of 550 to 700 of the donors because counts were too low. A later analysis reported that several top co-occurrence clusters appeared linked to parvovirus B19, influenza, CMV and Epstein-Barr virus. Only TCR beta chains were sequenced in this cohort, and the absence of alpha or paired-chain data limited detectable features. While some public TCRs were present in many individuals, most TCR sequences turned up only very rarely across donors. Some IMGT-functional V segments, including TRBV6-2 and TRBV6-3, could not be distinguished by the 87-base-pair reads and were therefore excluded. In a later analysis, most CMV-associated TCR beta chains were found to appear HLA-restricted, with HLA associations seemingly driven largely by CMV exposure. A group of highly shared sequence variants was considered likely to be a technical artifact of the sequencing pipeline. The study gave a list of 150 to 200 TCR beta chains associated with cytomegalovirus. It was suggested by the authors that the approach could potentially be generalized to other disease states and immunological phenotypes. In a later analysis, the rate of TCR association differed among HLA loci, with DRB1 alleles having the most associated TCRs and HLA-C alleles having the fewest. Linkage disequilibrium might explain the correlated functional status among segregating V segments, but an unknown experimental factor could not be ruled out. Presence/absence analyses assumed roughly uniform sequencing depth across donors, an assumption that may not hold. Because HLA typing was missing for some donors at each locus, association tests included only the typed subset. In a later analysis, HLA-associated TCR beta chains showed more clonal expansion and lower generation probabilities than non-associated chains that were equally common. When HLA alleles, especially DR and DQ, strongly co-occurred, attributing TCR associations to individual alleles was difficult.

The cohort consisted of 666 healthy bone marrow donors. All cohort members were sampled while nominally healthy, although unrecorded immune exposures were likely present. The donor was CMV seronegative and was included in the group of several hundred seronegative cohort members. Each donor provided a peripheral blood sample, and peripheral blood mononuclear cells were used for TCR beta sequencing. The Qiagen DNeasy Blood Extraction Kit was used to extract genomic DNA from the blood cell samples. Remarks on this clone: The antigen it recognizes is unknown. One base away there is no much larger clone; base qualities are not given.

From a lookup of the germline V gene, CDR1 and CDR2 are SGHRS and YFSETQ. The CDR3 goes from the cysteine to the phenylalanine over 15 residues. Only the CDR3 portion is preserved as DNA: 45 bases, with reading frame beginning at the first base. Relative to germline, V is 3 bases shorter and J is 2 bases shorter, with 13 bases between their ends. This receptor was obtained from a middle-aged man in good health and CMV-seronegative. The rearranged chain carries TRBV5-1 and TRBJ2-3; a tentative D call is TRBD2 (6 bases match). The sample comprised PBMCs. In nucleotides, the sequence is TGCGCCAGCAGCTCTCTAGCGAGACTCACAGATACGCAGTATTTT. The resulting protein is CASSSLARLTDTQYF.